What follows describes a single TCR beta chain. Original methodology: Amplification with reference gene primers provided the estimates of nucleated cell counts. TCRdb's copy holds only in-frame clones and misses some; the assay was immunoSEQ multiplex PCR. V, J and clone size derive from that table, while D and trimming were established from the DNA sequence. The repertoire holds 200,000 to 300,000 clones, with 88% as singletons. Trimming took 4 bases from V and 2 from J; bases not matched to a gene: 6. Per germline, CDR1 SGHNT and CDR2 YYREEE (reference sequence). CDR3 length: 16 amino acids. The data belong to a study of blood T cell repertoires in COVID-19. Study background: Whether acute or convalescent, the COVID-19 samples came from the United States, Italy and Spain.

Allocation to cohorts depended on clinical history reported by the participants. This chain uses TRBV5-4 with TRBJ2-5, with 12 nucleotides matching TRBD1. The sample consisted of PBMCs or T cells enriched from blood (not recorded which). The TCR originated in a woman aged 40 to 55 with acute COVID-19. This CDR3 reads CASSKGTGGVQETQYF. CDR3 nucleotide sequence: TGTGCCAGCAGCAAAGGGACAGGGGGCGTACAAGAGACCCAGTACTTC.